The source of this T cell receptor (beta chain) is a study of cytomegalovirus exposure and HLA in healthy donors. Points from the study as a whole: TCR beta sequences reportedly predicted most subjects' HLA-A and HLA-B alleles accurately.

Details on this clone: The antigen is undetermined.

With V trimmed by 2 bases and J by 3 bases, 0 bases remained unmatched. Germline V gene lookup returns CDR1 MNHEY and CDR2 SVGAGI. The CDR3 is 15 residues long. A multiplex PCR was run with 60 Vbeta primers and 13 Jbeta primers. Sequencing was performed with immunoSEQ multiplex PCR; in TCRdb, only in-frame clones are kept and a portion is missing. The sample records tens of thousands of clones, approximately 70% being singletons. This chain links TRBV6-5 with TRBJ2-1; 11 positions match TRBD2. The sequencing sample was made of PBMCs. The receptor's source is a man aged 40-50 years in good health and CMV-seropositive. The CDR3 sequence is CASSYTSGGYNEQFF. The CDR3 DNA is TGTGCCAGCAGTTACACTAGCGGGGGCTACAATGAGCAGTTCTTC.